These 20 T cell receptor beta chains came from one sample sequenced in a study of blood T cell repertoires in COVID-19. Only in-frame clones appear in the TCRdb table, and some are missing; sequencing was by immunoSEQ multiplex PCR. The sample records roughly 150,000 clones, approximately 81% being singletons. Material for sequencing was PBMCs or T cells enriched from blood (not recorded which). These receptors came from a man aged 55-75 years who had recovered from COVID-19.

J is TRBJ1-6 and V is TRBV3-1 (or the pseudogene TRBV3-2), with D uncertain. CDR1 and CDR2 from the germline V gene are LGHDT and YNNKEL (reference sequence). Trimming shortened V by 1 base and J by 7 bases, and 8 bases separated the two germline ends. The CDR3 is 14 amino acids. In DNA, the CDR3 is TGTGCCAGCAGCCAAGTGCCCGAGAATTCACCCCTCCACTTT. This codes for CASSQVPENSPLHF.

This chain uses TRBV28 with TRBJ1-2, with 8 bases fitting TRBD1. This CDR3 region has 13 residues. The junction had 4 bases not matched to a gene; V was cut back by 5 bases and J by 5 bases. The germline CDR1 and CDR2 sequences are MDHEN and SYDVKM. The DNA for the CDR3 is TGTGCCAGCAGTCAGACAGGGGAGTATGGCTACACCTTC. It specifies CASSQTGEYGYTF.

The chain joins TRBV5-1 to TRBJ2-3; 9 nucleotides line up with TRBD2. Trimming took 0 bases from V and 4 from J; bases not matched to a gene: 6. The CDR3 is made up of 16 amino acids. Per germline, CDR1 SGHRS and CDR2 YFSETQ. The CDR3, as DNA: TGCGCCAGCAGCTTGGACAGCGGGGGGATCTCAGATACGCAGTATTTT. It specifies CASSLDSGGISDTQYF.

CDR3 protein: CSASRASGGLNNEQFF. The CDR3 bases are TGCAGTGCTAGTCGGGCTAGCGGGGGACTAAACAATGAGCAGTTCTTC. The genes are TRBV20-1 and TRBJ2-1; TRBD2 matches at 10 bases. The germline gives CDR1 DFQATT, CDR2 SNEGSKA (reference sequence). The CDR3 has 16 residues. V was clipped by 3 bases and J by 5 bases; unmatched bases: 10.

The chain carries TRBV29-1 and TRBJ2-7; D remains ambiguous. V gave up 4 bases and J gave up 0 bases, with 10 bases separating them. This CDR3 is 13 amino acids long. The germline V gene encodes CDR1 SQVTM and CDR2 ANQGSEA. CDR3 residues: CSVAPGSSYEQYF. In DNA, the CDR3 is TGCAGCGTTGCCCCGGGTTCCTCCTACGAGCAGTACTTC.

The CDR3 nucleotides read TGTGCCACCAGCCCGGGAGACGGGGGGGCCTCTGGGGCCAACGTCCTGACTTTC. Translated, it gives CATSPGDGGASGANVLTF. V and J are TRBV15 and TRBJ2-6; 8 positions agree with TRBD2. Per the germline V gene, CDR1 is LNHNV and CDR2 is YYDKDF (reference sequence). The CDR3 runs to 18 residues. Trimming removed 5 bases from V and 0 bases from J; junction bases left unmatched: 9.

DNA of the CDR3: TGTGCCAGCAGTGAATGGGGCGGCCGCTCCTACGAGCAGTACTTC. This sequence encodes CASSEWGGRSYEQYF. The chain has TRBV25-1 and TRBJ2-7; maybe TRBD1 (5 bases). The CDR3 runs to 15 residues. Germline V gives CDR1 MGHDK, CDR2 SYGVNS. V dropped 1 base and J dropped 0 bases, with 10 bases sitting between them.

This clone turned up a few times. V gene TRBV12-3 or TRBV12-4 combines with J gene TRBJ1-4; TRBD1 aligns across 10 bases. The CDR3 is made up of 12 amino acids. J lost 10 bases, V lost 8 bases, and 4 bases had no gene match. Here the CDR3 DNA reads TGTGCCAGCGGGGGACAGGGGAGAAAACTGTTTTTT. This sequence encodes CASGGQGRKLFF.

The CDR3 bases are TGCGCCAGCAGTAAGACTGACGGAAGGGAGACTTCACCCCTCCACTTT. Protein product: CASSKTDGRETSPLHF. V usage is TRBV10-1 and J usage is TRBJ1-6; D unclear. This CDR3 has 16 amino acids. Germline-derived CDR1 and CDR2 are WNHNN and SYGVQD (reference sequence). V was clipped by 5 bases and J by 9 bases, with 20 bases between them.

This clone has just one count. As DNA, the CDR3 is TGTGCCAGTGGGGGACAGGGTTTGGCCGGGGAGCTGTTTTTT. This translates into CASGGQGLAGELFF. V and J are TRBV19 and TRBJ2-2; 9 bases line up with TRBD1. J gave up 6 bases and V 8 bases, and 7 bases lay outside the gene matches. Germline-derived CDR1 and CDR2 are LNHDA and SQIVND (reference sequence). The CDR3 covers 14 residues.

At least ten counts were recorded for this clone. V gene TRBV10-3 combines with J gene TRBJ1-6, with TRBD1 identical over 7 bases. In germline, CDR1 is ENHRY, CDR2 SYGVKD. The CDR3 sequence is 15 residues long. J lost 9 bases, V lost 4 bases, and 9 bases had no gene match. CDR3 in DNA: TGTGCCATCAGTGGGACCGGGACAGTCAGTTCACCCCTCCACTTT. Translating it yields CAISGTGTVSSPLHF.

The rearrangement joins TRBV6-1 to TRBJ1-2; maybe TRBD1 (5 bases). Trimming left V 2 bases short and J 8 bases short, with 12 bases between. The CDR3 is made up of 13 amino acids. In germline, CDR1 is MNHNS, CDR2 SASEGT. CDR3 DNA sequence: TGTGCCAGCAGTGAACAGGGTATCAAGGGCTACACCTTC. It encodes CASSEQGIKGYTF.

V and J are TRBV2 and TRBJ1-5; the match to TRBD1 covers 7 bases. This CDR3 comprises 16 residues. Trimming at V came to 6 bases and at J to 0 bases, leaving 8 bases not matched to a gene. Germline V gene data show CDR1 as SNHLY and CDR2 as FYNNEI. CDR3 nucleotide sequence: TGTGCCAGCAGCCCTGACAGGGCCGATAGCAATCAGCCCCAGCATTTT. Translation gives CASSPDRADSNQPQHF.

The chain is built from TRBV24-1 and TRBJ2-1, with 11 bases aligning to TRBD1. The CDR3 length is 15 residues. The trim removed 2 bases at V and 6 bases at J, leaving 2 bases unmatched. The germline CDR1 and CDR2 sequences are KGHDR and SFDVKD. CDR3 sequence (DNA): TGTGCCACCAGTGATTCCGGGACAGGGGGCAATGAGCAGTTCTTC. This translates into CATSDSGTGGNEQFF.

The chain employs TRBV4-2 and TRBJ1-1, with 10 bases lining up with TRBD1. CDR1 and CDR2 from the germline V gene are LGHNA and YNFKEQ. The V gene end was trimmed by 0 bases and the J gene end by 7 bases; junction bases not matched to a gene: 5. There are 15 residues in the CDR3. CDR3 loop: CASSQEEGTGDEAFF. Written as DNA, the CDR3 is TGTGCCAGCAGCCAAGAAGAGGGGACAGGGGATGAAGCTTTCTTT.

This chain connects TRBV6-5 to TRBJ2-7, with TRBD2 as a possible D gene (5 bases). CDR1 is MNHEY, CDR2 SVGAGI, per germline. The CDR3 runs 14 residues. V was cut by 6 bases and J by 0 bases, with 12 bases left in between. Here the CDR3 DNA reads TGTGCCAGCAGGTCCCCTCGGGGCTCCTACGAGCAGTACTTC. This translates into CASRSPRGSYEQYF.

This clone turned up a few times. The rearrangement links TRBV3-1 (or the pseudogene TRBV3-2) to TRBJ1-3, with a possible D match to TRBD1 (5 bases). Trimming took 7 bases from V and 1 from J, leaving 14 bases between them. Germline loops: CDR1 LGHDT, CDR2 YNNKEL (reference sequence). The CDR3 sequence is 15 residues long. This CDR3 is CASTSTGGSGNTIYF. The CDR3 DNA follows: TGTGCCAGCACCTCAACGGGGGGATCTGGAAACACCATATATTTT.

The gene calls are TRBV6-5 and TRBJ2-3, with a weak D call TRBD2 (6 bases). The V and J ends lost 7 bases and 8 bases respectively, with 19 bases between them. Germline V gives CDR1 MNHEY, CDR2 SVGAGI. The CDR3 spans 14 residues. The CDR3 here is CASKGELARGTQYF. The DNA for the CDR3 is TGTGCCAGCAAGGGAGAACTAGCCAGAGGTACGCAGTATTTT.

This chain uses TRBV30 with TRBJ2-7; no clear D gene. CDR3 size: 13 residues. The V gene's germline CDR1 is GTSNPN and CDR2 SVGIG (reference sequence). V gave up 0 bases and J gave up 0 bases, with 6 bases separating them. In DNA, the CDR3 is TGTGCCTGGAGTGTTTGGAGCTCCTACGAGCAGTACTTC. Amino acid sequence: CAWSVWSSYEQYF.

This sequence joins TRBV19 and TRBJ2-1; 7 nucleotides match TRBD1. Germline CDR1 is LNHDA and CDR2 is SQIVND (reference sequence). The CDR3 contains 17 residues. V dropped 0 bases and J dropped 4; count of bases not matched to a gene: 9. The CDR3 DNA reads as TGTGCCAGTAGTATAGATGACTACAGGGGAGTTTACAATGAGCAGTTCTTC. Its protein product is CASSIDDYRGVYNEQFF.